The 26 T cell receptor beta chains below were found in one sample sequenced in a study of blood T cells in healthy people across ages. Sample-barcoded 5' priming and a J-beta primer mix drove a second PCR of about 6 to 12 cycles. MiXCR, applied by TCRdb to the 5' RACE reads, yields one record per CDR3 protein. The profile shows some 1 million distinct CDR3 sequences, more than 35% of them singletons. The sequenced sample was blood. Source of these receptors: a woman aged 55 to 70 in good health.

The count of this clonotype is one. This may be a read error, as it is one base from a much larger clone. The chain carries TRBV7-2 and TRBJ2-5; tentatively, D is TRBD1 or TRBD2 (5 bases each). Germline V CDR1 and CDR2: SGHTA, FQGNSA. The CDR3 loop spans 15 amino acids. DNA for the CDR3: TGTGCCGGCAGCTCCACAGGAGAGGCGGGAGAGACCCAGTACTTC. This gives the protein CAGSSTGEAGETQYF.

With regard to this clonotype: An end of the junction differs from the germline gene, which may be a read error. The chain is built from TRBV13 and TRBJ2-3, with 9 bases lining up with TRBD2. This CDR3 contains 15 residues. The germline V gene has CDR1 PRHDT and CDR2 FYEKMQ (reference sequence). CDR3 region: CARSLLAGVTDTQYF. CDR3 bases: TGTGCCAGAAGCTTATTAGCGGGAGTTACAGATACGCAGTATTTT.

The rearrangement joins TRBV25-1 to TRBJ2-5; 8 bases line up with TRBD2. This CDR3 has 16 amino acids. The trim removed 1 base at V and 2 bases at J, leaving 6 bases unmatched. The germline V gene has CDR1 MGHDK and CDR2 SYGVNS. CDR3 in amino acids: CASSESRGGGQETQYF. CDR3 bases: TGTGCCAGCAGTGAATCCCGGGGGGGAGGGCAAGAGACCCAGTACTTC. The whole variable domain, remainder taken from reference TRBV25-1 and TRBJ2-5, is EADIYQTPRYLVIGTGKKITLECSQTMGHDKMYWYQQDPGMELHLIHYSYGVNSTEKGDLSSESTVSRIRTEHFPLTLESARPSHTSQYLCASSESRGGGQETQYFGPGTRLLVL.

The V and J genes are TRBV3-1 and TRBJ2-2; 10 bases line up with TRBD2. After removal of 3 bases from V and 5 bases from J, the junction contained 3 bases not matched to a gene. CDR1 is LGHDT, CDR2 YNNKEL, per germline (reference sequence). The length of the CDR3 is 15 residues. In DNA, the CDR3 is TGTGCCAGCAGCCAGGGACTAGCGACTACCGGGGAGCTGTTTTTT. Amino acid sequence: CASSQGLATTGELFF.

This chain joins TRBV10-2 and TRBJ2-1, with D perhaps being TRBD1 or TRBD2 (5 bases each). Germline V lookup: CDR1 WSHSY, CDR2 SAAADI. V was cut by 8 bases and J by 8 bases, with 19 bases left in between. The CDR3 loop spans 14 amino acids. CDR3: CASGMGPGRDEQFF. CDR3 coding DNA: TGCGCCAGCGGAATGGGCCCAGGGCGGGATGAGCAGTTCTTC.

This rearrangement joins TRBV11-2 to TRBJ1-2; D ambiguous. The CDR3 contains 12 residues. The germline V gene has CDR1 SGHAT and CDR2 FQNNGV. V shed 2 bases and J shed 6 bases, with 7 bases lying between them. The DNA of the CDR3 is TGTGCCAGCAGCTTATACGCGAATGGCTACACCTTC. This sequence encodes CASSLYANGYTF.

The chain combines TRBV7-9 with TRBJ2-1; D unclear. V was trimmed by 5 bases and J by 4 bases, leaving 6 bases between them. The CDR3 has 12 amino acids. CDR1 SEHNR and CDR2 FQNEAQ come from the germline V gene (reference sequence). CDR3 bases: TGTGCCAGCAGCACAATTTACAATGAGCAGTTCTTC. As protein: CASSTIYNEQFF.

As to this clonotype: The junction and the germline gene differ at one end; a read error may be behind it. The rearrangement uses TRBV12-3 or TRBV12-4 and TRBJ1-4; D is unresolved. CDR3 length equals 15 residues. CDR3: CASTLSGGVTEKLFF. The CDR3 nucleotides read TGTGCCAGCACTTTATCGGGTGGGGTTACAGAAAAACTGTTTTTT.

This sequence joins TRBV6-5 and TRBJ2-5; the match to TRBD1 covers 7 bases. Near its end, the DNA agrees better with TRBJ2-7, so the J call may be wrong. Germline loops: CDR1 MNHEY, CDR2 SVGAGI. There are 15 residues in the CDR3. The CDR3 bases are TGTGCCAGTCGCTTCGGGACAGTCGGCCCCTACGAGCAGTACTTC. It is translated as CASRFGTVGPYEQYF.

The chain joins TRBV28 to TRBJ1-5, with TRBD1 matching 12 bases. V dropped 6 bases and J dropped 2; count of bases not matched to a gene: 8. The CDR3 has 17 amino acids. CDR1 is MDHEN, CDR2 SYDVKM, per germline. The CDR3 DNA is TGTGCCAGCAGAACCGGGACAGGGGGCTGGGGCAATCAGCCCCAGCATTTT. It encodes CASRTGTGGWGNQPQHF.

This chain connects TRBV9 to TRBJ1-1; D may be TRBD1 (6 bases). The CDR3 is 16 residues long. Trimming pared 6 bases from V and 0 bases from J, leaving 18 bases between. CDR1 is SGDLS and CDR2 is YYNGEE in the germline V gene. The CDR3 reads CASTEGVDPLNTEAFF. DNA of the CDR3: TGTGCCAGCACCGAGGGGGTTGACCCCCTGAACACTGAAGCTTTCTTT. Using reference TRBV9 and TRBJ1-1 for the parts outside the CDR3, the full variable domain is DSGVTQTPKHLITATGQRVTLRCSPRSGDLSVYWYQQSLDQGLQFLIQYYNGEERAKGNILERFSAQQFPDLHSELNLSSLELGDSALYFCASTEGVDPLNTEAFFGQGTRLTVV.

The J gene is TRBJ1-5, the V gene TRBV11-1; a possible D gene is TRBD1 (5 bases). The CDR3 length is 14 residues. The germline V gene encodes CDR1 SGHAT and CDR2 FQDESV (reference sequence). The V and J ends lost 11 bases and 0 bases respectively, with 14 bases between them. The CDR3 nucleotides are TGTGCCGTGGGAGGGGCATTTAGCAATCAGCCCCAGCATTTT. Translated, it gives CAVGGAFSNQPQHF.

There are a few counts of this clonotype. The CDR3 is CASSVNVDTQYF. DNA for the CDR3: TGTGCCAGCAGCGTGAACGTAGATACGCAGTATTTT. V is TRBV9 and J is TRBJ2-3, with D uncertain. This CDR3 has 12 amino acids. The germline CDR1 and CDR2 sequences are SGDLS and YYNGEE. Trimming removed 2 bases at V and 5 bases at J, with 6 bases between.

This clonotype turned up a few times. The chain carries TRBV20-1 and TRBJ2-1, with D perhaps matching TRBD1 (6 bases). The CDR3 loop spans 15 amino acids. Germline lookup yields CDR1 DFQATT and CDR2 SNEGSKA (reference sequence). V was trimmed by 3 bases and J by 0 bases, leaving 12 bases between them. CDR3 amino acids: CSARGTTFSYNEQFF. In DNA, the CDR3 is TGCAGTGCTAGGGGGACAACATTCTCCTACAATGAGCAGTTCTTC.

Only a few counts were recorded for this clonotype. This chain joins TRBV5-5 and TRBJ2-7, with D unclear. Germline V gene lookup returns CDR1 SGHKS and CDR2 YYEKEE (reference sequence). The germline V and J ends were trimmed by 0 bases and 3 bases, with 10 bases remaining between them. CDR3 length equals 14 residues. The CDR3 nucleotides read TGTGCCAGCAGCTTGGAATACACCGGCTACGAGCAGTACTTC. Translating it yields CASSLEYTGYEQYF. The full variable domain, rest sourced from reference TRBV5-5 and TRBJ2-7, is DAGVTQSPTHLIKTRGQQVTLRCSPISGHKSVSWYQQVLGQGPQFIFQYYEKEERGRGNFPDRFSARQFPNYSSELNVNALLLGDSALYLCASSLEYTGYEQYFGPGTRLTVT.

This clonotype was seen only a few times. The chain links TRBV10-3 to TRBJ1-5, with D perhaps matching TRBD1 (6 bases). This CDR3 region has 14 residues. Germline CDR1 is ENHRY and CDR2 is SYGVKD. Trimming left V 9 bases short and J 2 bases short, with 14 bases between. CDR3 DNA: TGTGCCATAGGGGAGGACAGAGGCAATCAGCCCCAGCATTTT. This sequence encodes CAIGEDRGNQPQHF.

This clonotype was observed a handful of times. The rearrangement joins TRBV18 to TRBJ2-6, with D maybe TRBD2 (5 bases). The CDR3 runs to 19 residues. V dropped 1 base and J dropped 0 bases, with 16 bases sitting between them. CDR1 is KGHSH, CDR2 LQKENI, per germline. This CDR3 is CASSPLAHSGASGANVLTF. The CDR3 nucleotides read TGTGCCAGCTCACCACTGGCCCACAGCGGAGCCTCTGGGGCCAACGTCCTGACTTTC.

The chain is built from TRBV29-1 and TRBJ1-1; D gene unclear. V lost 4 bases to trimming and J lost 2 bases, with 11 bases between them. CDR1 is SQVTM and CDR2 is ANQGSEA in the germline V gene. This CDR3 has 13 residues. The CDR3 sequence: CSVGRGPNTEAFF. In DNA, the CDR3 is TGCAGCGTTGGGCGGGGTCCCAACACTGAAGCTTTCTTT. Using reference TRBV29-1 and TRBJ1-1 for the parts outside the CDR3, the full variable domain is SAVISQKPSRDICQRGTSLTIQCQVDSQVTMMFWYRQQPGQSLTLIATANQGSEATYESGFVIDKFPISRPNLTFSTLTVSNMSPEDSSIYLCSVGRGPNTEAFFGQGTRLTVV.

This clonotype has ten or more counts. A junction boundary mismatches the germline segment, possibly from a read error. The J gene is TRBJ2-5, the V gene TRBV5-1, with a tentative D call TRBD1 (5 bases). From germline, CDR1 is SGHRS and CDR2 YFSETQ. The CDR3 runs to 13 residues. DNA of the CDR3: TGTGCCAGCAGCCGGACAAGCCAAGAGACCCAGTACTTC. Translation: CASSRTSQETQYF.

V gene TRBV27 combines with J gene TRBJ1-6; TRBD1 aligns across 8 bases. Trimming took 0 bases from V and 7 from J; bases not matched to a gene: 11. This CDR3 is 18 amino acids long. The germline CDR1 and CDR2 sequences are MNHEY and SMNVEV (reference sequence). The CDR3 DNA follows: TGTGCCAGCAGTTTATCGTCCATACTCAGGGGGCCGAATTCACCCCTCCACTTT. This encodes CASSLSSILRGPNSPLHF.

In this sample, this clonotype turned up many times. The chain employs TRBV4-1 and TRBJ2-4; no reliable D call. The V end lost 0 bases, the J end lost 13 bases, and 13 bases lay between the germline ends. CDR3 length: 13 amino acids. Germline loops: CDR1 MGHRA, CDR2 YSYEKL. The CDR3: CASSQDRISKQYF. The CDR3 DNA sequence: TGCGCCAGCAGCCAAGACAGAATCTCCAAACAGTACTTC.

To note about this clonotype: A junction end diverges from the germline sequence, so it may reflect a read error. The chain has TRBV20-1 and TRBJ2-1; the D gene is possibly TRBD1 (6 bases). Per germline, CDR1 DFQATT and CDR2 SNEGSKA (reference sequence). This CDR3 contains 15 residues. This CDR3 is CGATYSGESYNEQFF. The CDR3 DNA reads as TGCGGTGCTACCTATTCAGGGGAGTCCTACAATGAGCAGTTCTTC.

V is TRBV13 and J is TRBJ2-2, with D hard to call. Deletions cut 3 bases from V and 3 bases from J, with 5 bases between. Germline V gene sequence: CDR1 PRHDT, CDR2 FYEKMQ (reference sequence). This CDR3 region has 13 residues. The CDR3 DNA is TGTGCCAGCAGCTTTTCCCACACCGGGGAGCTGTTTTTT. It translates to CASSFSHTGELFF.

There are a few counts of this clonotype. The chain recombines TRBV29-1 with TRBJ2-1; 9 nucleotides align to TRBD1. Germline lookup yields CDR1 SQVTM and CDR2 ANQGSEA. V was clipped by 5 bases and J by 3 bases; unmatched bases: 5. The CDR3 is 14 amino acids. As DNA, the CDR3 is TGCAGCGTTTTCTGGACAGGGGTCTACAATGAGCAGTTCTTC. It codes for CSVFWTGVYNEQFF.

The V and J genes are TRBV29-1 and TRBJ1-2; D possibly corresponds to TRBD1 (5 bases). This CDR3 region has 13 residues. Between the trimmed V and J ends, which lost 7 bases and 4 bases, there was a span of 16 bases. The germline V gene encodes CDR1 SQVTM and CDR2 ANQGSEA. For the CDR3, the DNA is TGCAGCGCGGGGGAAGCCAGGCTCTATGGCTACACCTTC. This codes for CSAGEARLYGYTF.

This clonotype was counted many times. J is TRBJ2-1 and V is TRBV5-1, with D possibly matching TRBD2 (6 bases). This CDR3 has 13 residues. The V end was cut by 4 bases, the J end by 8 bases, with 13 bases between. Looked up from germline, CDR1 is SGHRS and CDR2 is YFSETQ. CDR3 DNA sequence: TGCGCCAGCAGCGTGGGAGGTCAGGATGAGCAGTTCTTC. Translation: CASSVGGQDEQFF.